Sequencing of this T cell receptor (beta chain) was carried out in a study of blood T cell repertoires in COVID-19. In the original analysis: The authors estimated nucleated cell counts from reference gene primer amplification. The protocol was immunoSEQ multiplex PCR, while the TCRdb copy is restricted to in-frame clones and leaves out a portion. V, J and clone size derive from that table, while D and trimming were established from the DNA sequence. The table lists 150,000 to 200,000 clones, 88% of them singletons. The V end was cut by 6 bases, the J end by 6 bases, with 8 bases between. Germline CDR1 is SEHNR and CDR2 is FQNEAQ (reference sequence). The CDR3 extends over 12 amino acids.

The V and J genes are TRBV7-9 and TRBJ1-4; D remains unclear. The sequencing input was peripheral blood. The receptor was isolated from a man between 65 and 85 years old with active or convalescent COVID-19. This CDR3 reads CASRQNDEKLFF. The CDR3 region has the DNA TGTGCCAGCAGACAGAATGATGAAAAACTGTTTTTT.